The sequence of this T cell receptor (beta chain) was determined in a study of PD-L1 blockade in urothelial cancer. Study information: About 85% of the roughly 29 patients were men whose urothelial cancer was bladder-origin.

Time point defined: peripheral blood 6 weeks after treatment start. V lost 9 bases and J lost 0; bases outside the gene matches: 8. This CDR3 comprises 16 residues. Germline-derived CDR1 and CDR2 are MNHEY and SMNVEV (reference sequence). The repertoire was sequenced with immunoSEQ multiplex PCR; TCRdb's copy has only in-frame clones and lacks some. The sample has about 38,000 clones, around nine tenths seen once. Source: PBMCs, taken around atezolizumab (anti-PD-L1) treatment. This TCR was recovered from a man aged 55 to 70 with urothelial cancer. The V and J genes are TRBV27 and TRBJ1-5; TRBD1 agrees at 10 bases. This CDR3 reads CARDGQGVYSNQPQHF. DNA for the CDR3: TGTGCCAGAGATGGACAGGGGGTTTATAGCAATCAGCCCCAGCATTTT.